Given below is one T cell receptor (beta chain) in context. What it binds is unknown. At one of its ends the junction is not consistent with the germline gene, which may arise from a read error. This record belongs to a study of cytomegalovirus exposure and HLA in healthy donors. Study as a whole: Samples from HLA-typed donors yielded about 85 million unique TCRs in an early data release.

Study-level findings and limits: An apparent linkage of common viral pathogens to several of the most significant clusters emerged in a later analysis. Presence/absence analyses assumed roughly uniform sequencing depth across donors, which may not hold. Immune exposure was documented only through CMV serostatus.

60 Vbeta and 13 Jbeta primers were used in PCR. The assay was immunoSEQ multiplex PCR, and TCRdb's table has in-frame clones only and misses some. The sample lists 120,000 or so clones; around 73% were seen once. The CDR3 totals 13 residues. Looked up from germline, CDR1 is SSHAT and CDR2 is FNYEAQ (reference sequence). The sequencing input was PBMCs. This sequence joins TRBV7-7 and TRBJ2-7; 8 bases align to TRBD1. This sequence was found in a man aged 25 to 45 in good health and CMV-seropositive. CDR3 DNA sequence: TGTGCTAGCAGCTGGAACCAGGGGGCGGAACAGTACTTC. The encoded protein is CASSWNQGAEQYF.